This T cell receptor (beta chain) was documented in a study of blood T cell repertoires in COVID-19. Only in-frame clones appear in the TCRdb table, and some are missing; sequencing was by immunoSEQ multiplex PCR. Here the sample spans about 350,000 clones, over 75% being singletons. Researchers sorted participants into cohorts using their self-reported clinical history. The sequenced material came from PBMCs or T cells enriched from blood (not recorded which). The receptor comes from a young woman who had recovered from COVID-19.

CDR3 region: CASSLVTGGAEVYTF. CDR3 in DNA: TGCGCCAGCAGCTTGGTTACGGGGGGCGCCGAGGTCTACACCTTC. V and J are TRBV5-1 and TRBJ1-2; maybe TRBD1 (6 bases). This CDR3 has 15 residues. Germline lookup yields CDR1 SGHRS and CDR2 YFSETQ. With 0 bases removed from V and 10 bases from J, the gap between germline ends came to 19 bases.